What follows describes a single T cell receptor (beta chain). This clone's antigen is unknown. Within one base of it there is no much larger clone, and no base qualities were kept. This sample is part of a study of cytomegalovirus exposure and HLA in healthy donors (dated by TCRdb to 2017 to 2019). In terms of the full investigation: A later analysis indicated that the 90 to 150 validation repertoires were generated on the platform also employed for the approximately 690 repertoires of the first cohort. A separate validation cohort of roughly 130 different subjects was used in addition to the approximately 700-subject first cohort. The study combined high-throughput TCR immunosequencing, statistical association of individual TCRs with disease status, and machine learning to predict cytomegalovirus infection status. The study was designed to test whether signatures of past pathogen exposure could be identified by cataloging public T cell receptors.

Findings and caveats that apply to the study as a whole: In a later analysis, TCRs clustered in the first cohort were found to also tend to co-occur in the roughly 120 validation repertoires, with 94% of cluster scores above 0. In vitro tests confirmed that a few of the cytomegalovirus-associated TCR beta chains recognize cytomegalovirus antigens. The classifier was reported to diagnose cytomegalovirus status with high specificity and sensitivity in both the original and validation cohorts. All 130 or so repertoires were used to score co-occurrence in the validation cohort in a later analysis, because that analysis had no HLA typing for the cohort. Most TCR sequences were seen in very few donors, while some public TCRs were found in many individuals. It was suggested by the authors that the approach could potentially be generalized to other disease states and immunological phenotypes. The study listed over 150 TCR beta chains as associated with cytomegalovirus.

After removal of 6 bases from V and 5 bases from J, the junction retains 7 bases not matched to a gene. CDR3 length: 13 amino acids, cysteine to phenylalanine. Only the CDR3 DNA is retained, 39 bases long and in frame from the first base. The germline V gene encodes CDR1 LNHDA and CDR2 SQIVND (reference sequence). The donors were included in the validation cohort of around 120 subjects, a group kept apart from the roughly 730-subject first cohort. Libraries were prepared through the immunoSEQ multiplex PCR assay. Per the source publication's procedure: A statistical classification framework was developed to diagnose cytomegalovirus status using the catalog of TCR beta chain sequences. TCRdb limited this immuneACCESS table to in-frame rearrangements with V and J called. A share of clones is missing; checked studies link under half to unresolved V genes, and the rest is unexplained. That table furnishes V, J and clone size, whereas the DNA furnished D and trimming. The sample profile shows tens of thousands of clones; approximately 95% of them were found once. 3.3% of the sample is taken by the ten largest.

This TCR was recovered from a young man in good health and CMV-seronegative. The specimen sequenced was PBMCs. The chain is made from TRBV19 and TRBJ2-7; 7 middle bases align to TRBD2. The CDR3 region has the sequence CASSSTSMDEQYF. The nucleotide sequence reads TGTGCCAGTAGCTCGACTAGCATGGACGAGCAGTACTTC.